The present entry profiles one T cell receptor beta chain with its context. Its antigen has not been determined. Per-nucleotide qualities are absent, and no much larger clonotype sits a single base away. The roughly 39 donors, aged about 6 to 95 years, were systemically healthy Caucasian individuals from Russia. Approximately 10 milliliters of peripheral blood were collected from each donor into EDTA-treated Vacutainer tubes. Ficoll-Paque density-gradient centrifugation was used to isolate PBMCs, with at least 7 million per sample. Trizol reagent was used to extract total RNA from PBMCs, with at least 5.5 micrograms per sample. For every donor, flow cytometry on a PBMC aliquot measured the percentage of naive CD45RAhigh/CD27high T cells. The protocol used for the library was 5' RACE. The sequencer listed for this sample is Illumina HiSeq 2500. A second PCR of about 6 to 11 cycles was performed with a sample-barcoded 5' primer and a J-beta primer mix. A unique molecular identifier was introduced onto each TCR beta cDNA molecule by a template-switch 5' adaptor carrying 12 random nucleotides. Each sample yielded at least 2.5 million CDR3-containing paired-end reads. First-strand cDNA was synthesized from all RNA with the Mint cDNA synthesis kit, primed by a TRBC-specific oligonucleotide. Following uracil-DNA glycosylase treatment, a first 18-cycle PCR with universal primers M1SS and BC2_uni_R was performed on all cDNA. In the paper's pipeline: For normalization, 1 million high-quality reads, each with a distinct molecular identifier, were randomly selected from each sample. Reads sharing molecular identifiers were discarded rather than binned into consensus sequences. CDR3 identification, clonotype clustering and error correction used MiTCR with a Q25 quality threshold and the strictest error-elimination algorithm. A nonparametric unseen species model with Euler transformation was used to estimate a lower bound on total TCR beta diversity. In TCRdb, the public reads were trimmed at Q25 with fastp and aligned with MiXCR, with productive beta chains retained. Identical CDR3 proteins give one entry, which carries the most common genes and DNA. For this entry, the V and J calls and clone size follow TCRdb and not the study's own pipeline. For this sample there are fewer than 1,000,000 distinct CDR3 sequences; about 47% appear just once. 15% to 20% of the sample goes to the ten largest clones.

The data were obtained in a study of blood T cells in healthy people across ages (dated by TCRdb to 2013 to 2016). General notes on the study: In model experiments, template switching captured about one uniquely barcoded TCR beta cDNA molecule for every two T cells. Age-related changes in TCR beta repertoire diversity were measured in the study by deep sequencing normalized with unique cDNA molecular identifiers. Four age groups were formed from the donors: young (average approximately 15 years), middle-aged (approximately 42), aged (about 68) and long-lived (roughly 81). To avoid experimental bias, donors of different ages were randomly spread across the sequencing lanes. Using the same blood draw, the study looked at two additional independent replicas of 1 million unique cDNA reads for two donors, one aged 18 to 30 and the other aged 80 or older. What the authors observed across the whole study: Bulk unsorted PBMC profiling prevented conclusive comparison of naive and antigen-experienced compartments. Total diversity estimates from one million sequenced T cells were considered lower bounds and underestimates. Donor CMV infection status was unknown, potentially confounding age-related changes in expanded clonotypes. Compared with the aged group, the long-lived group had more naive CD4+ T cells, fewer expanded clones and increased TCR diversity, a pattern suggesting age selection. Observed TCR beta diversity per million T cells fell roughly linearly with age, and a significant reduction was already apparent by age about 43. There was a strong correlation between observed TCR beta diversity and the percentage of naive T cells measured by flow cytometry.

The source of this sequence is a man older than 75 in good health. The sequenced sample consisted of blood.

The bases are TGTGCCAGCAGTTCCGTAAAGGGGGATTTGACTGAAGCTTTCTTT. This yields the protein CASSSVKGDLTEAFF. The sequence links TRBV12-3 or TRBV12-4 to TRBJ1-1; a tentative D match to TRBD1 spans 6 bases. Reading from cysteine to phenylalanine, the CDR3 counts 15 amino acids. Just the 45-base CDR3 DNA is kept, in frame starting at base 1. V is shortened by 4 bases, J by 5 bases, and the region joining them spans 17 bases.